This TCR beta chain was obtained from a study of blood T cell repertoires in COVID-19. Study background: Spain, Italy and the United States supplied samples that represented acute and convalescent COVID-19. Sources were T cells, B-cell-depleted T cells, or PBMCs; the material itself was cDNA or gDNA.

The CDR3 spans 16 residues. After removal of 1 base from V and 0 bases from J, the junction contained 1 base not matched to a gene. CDR1 and CDR2 (germline): MDHEN, SYDVKM. Libraries were prepared by immunoSEQ multiplex PCR; TCRdb keeps only in-frame clonotypes and omits some of them. The data show under 200,000 clones, with around 76% seen just once and approximately 8.1% held by the top ten. This clone appeared a few times. The specimen was peripheral blood. V is TRBV28 and J is TRBJ2-3; 10 bases are a match to TRBD2. The sequence came from an older woman with COVID-19, enrolled during active disease. The CDR3 here is CASSLSSGGSTDTQYF. The CDR3 DNA sequence: TGTGCCAGCAGTTTATCTAGCGGGGGCAGCACAGATACGCAGTATTTT.